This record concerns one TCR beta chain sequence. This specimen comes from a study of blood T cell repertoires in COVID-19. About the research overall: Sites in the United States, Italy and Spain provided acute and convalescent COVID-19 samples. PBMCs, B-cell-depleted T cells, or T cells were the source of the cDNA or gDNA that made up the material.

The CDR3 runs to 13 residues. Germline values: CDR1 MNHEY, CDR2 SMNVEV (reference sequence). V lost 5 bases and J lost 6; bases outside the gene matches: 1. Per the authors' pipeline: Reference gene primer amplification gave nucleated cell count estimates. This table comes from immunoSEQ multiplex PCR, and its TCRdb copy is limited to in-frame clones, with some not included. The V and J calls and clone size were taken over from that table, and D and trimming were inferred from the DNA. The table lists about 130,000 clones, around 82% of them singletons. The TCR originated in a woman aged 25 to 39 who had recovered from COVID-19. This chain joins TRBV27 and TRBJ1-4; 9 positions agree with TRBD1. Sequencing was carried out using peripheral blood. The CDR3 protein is CASSTGGYEKLFF. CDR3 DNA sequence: TGTGCCAGCAGTACAGGGGGCTATGAAAAACTGTTTTTT.